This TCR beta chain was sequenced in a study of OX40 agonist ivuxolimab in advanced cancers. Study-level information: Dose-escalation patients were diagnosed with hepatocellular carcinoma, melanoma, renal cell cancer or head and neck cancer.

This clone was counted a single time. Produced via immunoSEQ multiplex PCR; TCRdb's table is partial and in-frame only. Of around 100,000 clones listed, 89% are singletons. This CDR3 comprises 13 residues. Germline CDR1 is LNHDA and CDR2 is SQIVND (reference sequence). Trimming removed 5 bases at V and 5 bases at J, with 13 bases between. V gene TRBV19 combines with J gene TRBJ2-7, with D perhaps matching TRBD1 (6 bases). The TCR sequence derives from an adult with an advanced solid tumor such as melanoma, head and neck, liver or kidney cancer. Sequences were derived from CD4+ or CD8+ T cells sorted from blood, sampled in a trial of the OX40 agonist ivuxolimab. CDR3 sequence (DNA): TGTGCCAGTAGTTCCGACAGGCGGAACGAGCAGTACTTC. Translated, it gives CASSSDRRNEQYF.